Here is one T cell receptor beta chain with its context. Its matching antigen is unknown. 5'RACE with constant-segment primers built TCRalpha and TCRbeta cDNA libraries with UMIs. Using its own MiXCR run on the 5' RACE reads, TCRdb lists one record per CDR3 protein. The profile covers more than 150,000 distinct CDR3 sequences, with about 18% appearing a single time and under 4.5% taken by the ten largest. The V and J ends lost 10 bases and 0 bases, in that order; junction bases with no gene match: 3. The CDR3 sequence is 16 residues long. Germline CDR1 is MGHDK and CDR2 is SYGVNS. The sample originates from a study of T-cell memory formation after mild COVID-19. Overall study: TCR clusters showed largely donor specificity.

The study, taken as a whole, reports: Pre-infection memory contained some responding clones, which suggested that cross-reactive memory had joined. Clones that contracted clustered mainly in CM and EM if CD4+ and in EMRA if CD8+.

The chain couples TRBV25-1 to TRBJ2-2; 15 nucleotides line up with TRBD2. The specimen was PBMCs or a T cell subset sorted from them (not recorded which). This receptor was taken from a man younger than 35 who had mild COVID-19 (a few samples of this study predate the infection). Cell type and time point are not known. CDR3 region: CATGLAGGPNTGELFF. CDR3 coding DNA: TGTGCCACCGGACTAGCGGGGGGGCCGAACACCGGGGAGCTGTTTTTT.